The rows below give T cell receptor beta chains drawn from one sample of a study of blood T cell repertoires in COVID-19. Here immunoSEQ multiplex PCR was the method, and the copy in TCRdb shows in-frame clones only, minus some. The data show 180,000 or so clones, with about 88% seen just once and almost 1% held by the top ten. The sequenced sample consisted of peripheral blood. Every receptor here comes from a young man with acute or convalescent COVID-19. The CDR3 runs from the conserved cysteine through the conserved F or W. The order of the fields is CDR3 DNA, CDR3 protein, J gene, D gene, V gene, clone size, CDR3 length. The D gene is left open where the match is weak. Some rows mark clone size as missing; the rest say once, few, many or name a class of expanded clone.

TGTGCCAGCAGCGGGGGGGCCGGAGATACGCAGTATTTT,CASSGGAGDTQYF,TRBJ2-3,.,TRBV7-3,.,13
TGTGCCAGCAGTTTGTATCCAGGGGCTGGAAACACCATATATTTT,CASSLYPGAGNTIYF,TRBJ1-3,.,TRBV27,.,15
TGTGCCATACAAACAGTGAACACTGAAGCTTTCTTT,CAIQTVNTEAFF,TRBJ1-1,.,TRBV28,.,12
TGTGCCAGCAGCTTAGCGGCATTGAACAGGGGGCGAGTTGACACTGAAGCTTTCTTT,CASSLAALNRGRVDTEAFF,TRBJ1-1,TRBD1,TRBV7-8,.,19
TGTGCCAGCAGTTACAAGGGACAGGCCCATGGCTACACCTTC,CASSYKGQAHGYTF,TRBJ1-2,TRBD1,TRBV6-5,.,14
TGTGCCAGCCTTGAGGACAGGGGCTACGAGCAGTACTTC,CASLEDRGYEQYF,TRBJ2-7,TRBD1,TRBV2,.,13
TGCAGCGTTGTCGTCGGGAACTACGAGCAGTACTTC,CSVVVGNYEQYF,TRBJ2-7,.,TRBV29-1,.,12
TGCGCCAGCAGCCCCGGGATGTACACAGATACGCAGTATTTT,CASSPGMYTDTQYF,TRBJ2-3,.,TRBV5-1,.,14
TGTGCCAGCACCGACAGAGGTGGTGGAGATACGCAGTATTTT,CASTDRGGGDTQYF,TRBJ2-3,.,TRBV7-2,.,14
TGTGCCAGCAGCCCGACAGGGGCAGATACGCAGTATTTT,CASSPTGADTQYF,TRBJ2-3,TRBD1,TRBV14,.,13
TGTGCCAGTAAACAAAGCTCCTACAATGAGCAGTTCTTC,CASKQSSYNEQFF,TRBJ2-1,.,TRBV19,.,13
TGTGCCAGCAGCCCCGCTGGTGTCAGGGGATTCTATGGCTACACCTTC,CASSPAGVRGFYGYTF,TRBJ1-2,.,TRBV28,.,16
TGTGCCAGTAGTACGTACAGGGGTAACAATCAGCCCCAGCATTTT,CASSTYRGNNQPQHF,TRBJ1-5,TRBD1,TRBV19,.,15
TGCGCCAGCGGGGCTAGCGGGGGGACAGATACGCAGTATTTT,CASGASGGTDTQYF,TRBJ2-3,TRBD2,TRBV10-2,.,14
TGCGCCAGCAGCTTCCACACGGTAGGGAGGCCGGGCGCGCAGTTCTTC,CASSFHTVGRPGAQFF,TRBJ2-1,.,TRBV5-1,.,16
TGTGCCAGTAGTATTCGACAGGGCAATCAGCCCCAGCATTTT,CASSIRQGNQPQHF,TRBJ1-5,.,TRBV19,.,14
TGTGCCAGCAGTGAAGCGCGGCGAGATACGCAGTATTTT,CASSEARRDTQYF,TRBJ2-3,.,TRBV2,.,13
TGTGCCAGTAGCTCAGGACTAAGCTCCTACAATGAGCAGTTCTTC,CASSSGLSSYNEQFF,TRBJ2-1,.,TRBV19,once,15
TGTGCCAGCAGCTTTCCGGGACAGGAGAACACCGGGGAGCTGTTTTTT,CASSFPGQENTGELFF,TRBJ2-2,TRBD1,TRBV13,.,16
TGTGCCATCGGAAGGGGTGAAGACACCACTGAAGCTTTCTTT,CAIGRGEDTTEAFF,TRBJ1-1,.,TRBV10-3,.,14
TGTGCCAGCAGCTTAAGGGGACTAGCGGGGGTCTACAATGAGCAGTTCTTC,CASSLRGLAGVYNEQFF,TRBJ2-1,TRBD2,TRBV7-3,.,17
TGTGCCAGCAGTATTACAGGGTCTGGAAACACCATATATTTT,CASSITGSGNTIYF,TRBJ1-3,.,TRBV5-8,few,14
TGTGCCACCAGCAGACTAGGGGCCGAGCAGTACTTC,CATSRLGAEQYF,TRBJ2-7,.,TRBV15,.,12
TGCGCCAGCAGCCAAGTAGGGGTTACTGAAGCTTTCTTT,CASSQVGVTEAFF,TRBJ1-1,.,TRBV4-1,.,13
TGTGCCAGCAGCTACGGACTAGCGGGAGATACGCAGTATTTT,CASSYGLAGDTQYF,TRBJ2-3,TRBD2,TRBV7-3,.,14
TGTGCCAGCAGACCCGGGACTAGCGGAGCCAAAAACATTCAGTACTTC,CASRPGTSGAKNIQYF,TRBJ2-4,TRBD2,TRBV5-4,.,16
TGTGCCAGCAGTTACACCGGGACAGGGGAAGGGGATACGCAGTATTTT,CASSYTGTGEGDTQYF,TRBJ2-3,TRBD1,TRBV6-6,.,16
TGTGCCAGCAGTCAATCTATGGTGTATGGCTACACCTTC,CASSQSMVYGYTF,TRBJ1-2,.,TRBV6-5,.,13
TGTGCCAGCTCACCACCTTTTGACGCCGCGGGAGAGCAGTTCTTC,CASSPPFDAAGEQFF,TRBJ2-1,.,TRBV18,few,15
TGTGCCAGCAGCTTTTTCGCGGGGGGGCCCCGGCTAGATACGCAGTATTTT,CASSFFAGGPRLDTQYF,TRBJ2-3,TRBD2,TRBV11-2,.,17
TGTGCCAGCACTCCCTACAGTGCAACTAATGAAAAACTGTTTTTT,CASTPYSATNEKLFF,TRBJ1-4,.,TRBV28,.,15
TGTGCCACCACGGTCGGGGGAAGGGGTCAGCCCCAGCATTTT,CATTVGGRGQPQHF,TRBJ1-5,.,TRBV6-6,.,14
TGTGCCAGCAGCGTAGGGACAGCAGCGAATGAAAAACTGTTTTTT,CASSVGTAANEKLFF,TRBJ1-4,.,TRBV9,.,15